This T cell receptor beta chain was captured by sequencing in a study of blood T cell repertoires in COVID-19. Turning to the study itself: Samples taken during acute and convalescent COVID-19 were collected in the United States, Italy and Spain. From T cells, B-cell-depleted T cells, or PBMCs came the material, which was cDNA or gDNA.

The method was immunoSEQ multiplex PCR; TCRdb's version includes in-frame clones alone and lacks a portion of them. This table has about 160,000 clones, around 86% appearing once. This CDR3 has 15 amino acids. Losses at the gene ends were 6 bases for V and 7 bases for J; bases not matched to a gene: 8. Looked up from germline, CDR1 is SQVTM and CDR2 is ANQGSEA. The chain uses TRBV29-1 and TRBJ2-1; 14 bases agree with TRBD2. Sequencing used peripheral blood. The source of this sequence is a man aged 80 or over with acute or convalescent COVID-19. The CDR3 loop is CSVPGTSGSSNEQFF. The CDR3 DNA is TGCAGCGTGCCCGGGACTAGCGGGAGCTCTAATGAGCAGTTCTTC.